The 19 T cell receptor beta chains presented below share a single source sample, sequenced in a study of T cell responses to AZD1222 COVID-19 vaccine. The data were produced by immunoSEQ multiplex PCR, yet TCRdb's version contains in-frame clones alone and is incomplete. The sample lists 95,000 to 150,000 clones, 80% to 90% occurring once. The sample was peripheral blood, taken on day 0 of AZD1222 vaccination. These receptors were collected from an adult in good health.

This sequence joins TRBV3-1 (or the pseudogene TRBV3-2) and TRBJ1-5; D call uncertain. The germline V gene has CDR1 LGHDT and CDR2 YNNKEL (reference sequence). The V gene lost 4 bases and the J gene lost 1 base, with 11 bases spanning the gap. This CDR3 is built from 15 residues. CDR3 bases: TGTGCCAGCAGCCCGCAGGAGGGAAGCAATCAGCCCCAGCATTTT. Translated: CASSPQEGSNQPQHF.

The V call is TRBV3-1 (or the pseudogene TRBV3-2), the J call TRBJ2-7, with 8 bases identical to TRBD1. CDR1 and CDR2 (germline): LGHDT, YNNKEL (reference sequence). The V segment lost 0 bases and the J segment 2 bases; nucleotides outside the gene matches: 12. The CDR3 contains 18 residues. The CDR3 sequence is CASSQDGIGQGTPYEQYF. In DNA form, the CDR3 reads TGTGCCAGCAGCCAAGATGGTATAGGACAGGGTACCCCCTACGAGCAGTACTTC.

The chain combines TRBV27 with TRBJ1-1; possible D gene TRBD1, 6 bases. The germline gives CDR1 MNHEY, CDR2 SMNVEV (reference sequence). This CDR3 region has 16 residues. Trimming removed 5 bases from V and 4 bases from J, with 20 bases in between. The CDR3: CASSLTRGGRGTEAFF. In nucleotides, the CDR3 is TGTGCCAGCAGTCTCACCCGGGGGGGGCGAGGCACTGAAGCTTTCTTT.

In regard to this clone: The sample carries other DNA sequences with the same CDR3. V and J are TRBV7-3 and TRBJ2-2; maybe TRBD2 (6 bases). V gave up 2 bases and J gave up 5 bases, with 6 bases separating them. CDR1 is SGHTA and CDR2 is FQGTGA in the germline V gene. The CDR3 length is 13 residues. The CDR3 DNA sequence: TGTGCCAGCAGCTTAGGAGGGACCGGGGAGCTGTTTTTT. Its protein product is CASSLGGTGELFF.

The gene calls are TRBV7-9 and TRBJ1-3; 7 bases line up with TRBD1. Per the germline V gene, CDR1 is SEHNR and CDR2 is FQNEAQ (reference sequence). CDR3 length: 15 residues. V dropped 5 bases and J dropped 3; count of bases not matched to a gene: 7. The CDR3 bases are TGTGCCAGCAGCCCATCAGGGGGGGATGGAAACACCATATATTTT. Its translation is CASSPSGGDGNTIYF.

V usage is TRBV6-6 and J usage is TRBJ1-6; 7 nucleotides agree with TRBD1. The length of the CDR3 is 18 residues. Trimming cost V 5 bases and J 6 bases; bases outside gene matches: 16. Germline-derived CDR1 and CDR2 are MNHNY and SVGAGI (reference sequence). The DNA for the CDR3 is TGTGCCAGCAGTCGAACCCTGGACAGGTCGGCCTCTAATTCACCCCTCCACTTT. This codes for CASSRTLDRSASNSPLHF.

This rearrangement joins TRBV7-6 to TRBJ2-7; maybe TRBD1 (11 bases). Trimming removed 5 bases from V and 5 bases from J, with 28 bases in between. The CDR3 consists of 18 residues. Germline V gene lookup returns CDR1 SGHVS and CDR2 FNYEAQ. The CDR3 nucleotides are TGTGCCAGCAGCCCCGGGACAGGGGGGCTAGCGGGAGTGAACGAGCAGTACTTC. Residues: CASSPGTGGLAGVNEQYF. The complete variable domain, with remaining parts taken from reference TRBV7-6 and TRBJ2-7, reads GAGVSQSPRYKVTKRGQDVALRCDPISGHVSLYWYRQALGQGPEFLTYFNYEAQQDKSGLPNDRFSAERPEGSISTLTIQRTEQRDSAMYRCASSPGTGGLAGVNEQYFGPGTRLTVT.

A single count supports this clone. The chain has TRBV7-3 and TRBJ2-7; D may be TRBD2 (5 bases). The CDR3 sequence is 15 residues long. Per germline, CDR1 SGHTA and CDR2 FQGTGA. V gave up 5 bases and J gave up 3 bases, with 17 bases separating them. The CDR3 coding sequence is TGTGCCAGCAGCGCCACTAGAGTTGGCGTCTACGAGCAGTACTTC. This translates into CASSATRVGVYEQYF.

The V call is TRBV5-1, the J call TRBJ2-7; maybe TRBD1 (6 bases). CDR1 and CDR2 from the germline V gene are SGHRS and YFSETQ. This CDR3 has 15 residues. Trimming took 8 bases from V and 3 from J, leaving 21 bases between them. CDR3 in DNA: TGCGCCAGTCGTCTGGCCGGGACAATCATCTACGAGCAGTACTTC. Translating it yields CASRLAGTIIYEQYF.

The gene calls are TRBV5-8 and TRBJ1-2, with 7 bases fitting TRBD1. Trimming removed 7 bases from V and 4 bases from J; junction bases left unmatched: 10. The V gene's germline CDR1 is SGHTS and CDR2 YDEGEE. This CDR3 has 14 amino acids. CDR3: CASEEGAKFYGYTF. Here the CDR3 DNA reads TGTGCCAGCGAGGAGGGGGCCAAATTCTATGGCTACACCTTC.

The J gene is TRBJ2-5, the V gene TRBV5-4; D is uncertain. The CDR3 extends over 12 amino acids. With 2 bases removed from V and 5 bases from J, the gap between germline ends came to 7 bases. CDR1 and CDR2 (germline): SGHNT, YYREEE (reference sequence). CDR3 loop: CASSLVGETQYF. The CDR3 region has the DNA TGTGCCAGCAGCTTAGTGGGGGAGACCCAGTACTTC.

The chain carries TRBV5-1 and TRBJ1-1, with D unclear. The V end was cut by 4 bases, the J end by 0 bases, with 16 bases between. This CDR3 comprises 16 residues. CDR1 is SGHRS and CDR2 is YFSETQ in the germline V gene. The CDR3 is CASSAPRAGMNTEAFF. The CDR3 nucleotides read TGCGCCAGCAGCGCCCCCCGGGCGGGTATGAACACTGAAGCTTTCTTT. The complete variable domain, with remaining parts taken from reference TRBV5-1 and TRBJ1-1, reads KAGVTQTPRYLIKTRGQQVTLSCSPISGHRSVSWYQQTPGQGLQFLFEYFSETQRNKGNFPGRFSGRQFSNSRSEMNVSTLELGDSALYLCASSAPRAGMNTEAFFGQGTRLTVV.

V usage is TRBV2 and J usage is TRBJ2-5; D is perhaps TRBD2 (5 bases). The germline V gene encodes CDR1 SNHLY and CDR2 FYNNEI. The V gene lost 6 bases and the J gene lost 2 bases, with 13 bases spanning the gap. The CDR3 contains 14 residues. The CDR3 here is CASSPARAQETQYF. The CDR3 nucleotides are TGTGCCAGCAGCCCAGCGAGGGCACAAGAGACCCAGTACTTC.

For the CDR3, the DNA is TGTGCCAGTTCGGAGGTGGGGTTTGATGAAAAACTGTTTTTT. Translating gives CASSEVGFDEKLFF. The chain combines TRBV28 with TRBJ1-4; no clear D gene. CDR1 and CDR2 from the germline V gene are MDHEN and SYDVKM. The V end was cut by 9 bases, the J end by 6 bases, with 17 bases between. The CDR3 contains 14 residues.

V and J are TRBV19 and TRBJ1-1; D gene uncertain. CDR1 is LNHDA, CDR2 SQIVND, per germline (reference sequence). Trimming stripped 6 bases from V and 2 bases from J, with 16 bases between. This CDR3 is 15 amino acids long. CDR3 bases: TGTGCCAGTAGGCCCACAGACACTATCAACACTGAAGCTTTCTTT. This translates into CASRPTDTINTEAFF. The whole variable domain, remainder taken from reference TRBV19 and TRBJ1-1, is DGGITQSPKYLFRKEGQNVTLSCEQNLNHDAMYWYRQDPGQGLRLIYYSQIVNDFQKGDIAEGYSVSREKKESFPLTVTSAQKNPTAFYLCASRPTDTINTEAFFGQGTRLTVV.

The chain has TRBV2 and TRBJ1-1, with D tentatively TRBD1 (5 bases). Trimming cost V 7 bases and J 1 base, with 13 bases left between them. The CDR3 is 14 amino acids. Germline V gene data show CDR1 as SNHLY and CDR2 as FYNNEI. The CDR3 sequence: CASKGLFRNTEAFF. In DNA, the CDR3 is TGTGCCAGCAAGGGGTTATTCCGGAACACTGAAGCTTTCTTT.

The CDR3 protein is CASSQGGESATGELFF. DNA of the CDR3: TGTGCCAGCAGCCAAGGGGGAGAATCGGCCACCGGGGAGCTGTTTTTT. The V call is TRBV3-1 (or the pseudogene TRBV3-2), the J call TRBJ2-2; TRBD2 is a possible D gene (5 bases). From germline, CDR1 is LGHDT and CDR2 YNNKEL (reference sequence). Trimming shortened V by 1 base and J by 4 bases, and 13 bases separated the two germline ends. The CDR3 sequence is 16 residues long.

This sequence joins TRBV24-1 and TRBJ2-1; a weak D match, TRBD2 (7 bases). The V gene lost 7 bases and the J gene lost 4 bases, with 16 bases spanning the gap. This CDR3 region has 15 residues. Germline lookup yields CDR1 KGHDR and CDR2 SFDVKD. CDR3 region: CATSPRGPLYNEQFF. The CDR3 DNA reads TGTGCCACCAGCCCGCGGGGGCCACTTTACAATGAGCAGTTCTTC.

The chain carries TRBV5-1 and TRBJ2-2; D not certain. Between the trimmed V and J ends, which lost 0 bases and 4 bases, there was a span of 10 bases. Germline V lookup: CDR1 SGHRS, CDR2 YFSETQ. CDR3 length equals 15 residues. CDR3 loop: CASSLEWSGTGELFF. The CDR3 region has the DNA TGCGCCAGCAGCTTGGAATGGTCGGGCACCGGGGAGCTGTTTTTT. Variable domain in full (rest from reference TRBV5-1 and TRBJ2-2): KAGVTQTPRYLIKTRGQQVTLSCSPISGHRSVSWYQQTPGQGLQFLFEYFSETQRNKGNFPGRFSGRQFSNSRSEMNVSTLELGDSALYLCASSLEWSGTGELFFGEGSRLTVL.